This T cell receptor beta chain was found in a study of T cells in Graves' hyperthyroidism and ophthalmopathy. General study findings and limits: Among clonotypes expanded in thyroid above 0.001, most were also found in blood.

What was amplified from RNA transcripts were TCR beta CDR3 regions. The study used the HTBI primer set for a first-round RT-PCR of the TCR CDR3. MiXCR was run by TCRdb on the multiplex PCR reads, yielding one entry per CDR3 protein. The repertoire holds a few hundred thousand distinct CDR3 sequences, with less than 20% as singletons. In this sample, this clonotype turned up many times. Its specificity is unknown. The CDR3 length is 14 residues. The V end was cut by 5 bases, the J end by 5 bases, with 15 bases between. Per the germline V gene, CDR1 is SNHLY and CDR2 is FYNNEI. The V and J genes are TRBV2 and TRBJ1-1; weak D call: TRBD1 (5 bases). Sequences were obtained from blood. This TCR derives from a woman aged 30 to 39 with Graves' hyperthyroidism. In DNA, the CDR3 is TGTGCCAGCAGTCTCGTTTCGGGGGAAACTGAAGCTTTCTTT. It encodes CASSLVSGETEAFF. Based on the CDR3 plus reference TRBV2 and TRBJ1-1, the full variable domain is EPEVTQTPSHQVTQMGQEVILRCVPISNHLYFYWYRQILGQKVEFLVSFYNNEISEKSEIFDDQFSVERPDGSNFTLKIRSTKLEDSAMYFCASSLVSGETEAFFGQGTRLTVV.